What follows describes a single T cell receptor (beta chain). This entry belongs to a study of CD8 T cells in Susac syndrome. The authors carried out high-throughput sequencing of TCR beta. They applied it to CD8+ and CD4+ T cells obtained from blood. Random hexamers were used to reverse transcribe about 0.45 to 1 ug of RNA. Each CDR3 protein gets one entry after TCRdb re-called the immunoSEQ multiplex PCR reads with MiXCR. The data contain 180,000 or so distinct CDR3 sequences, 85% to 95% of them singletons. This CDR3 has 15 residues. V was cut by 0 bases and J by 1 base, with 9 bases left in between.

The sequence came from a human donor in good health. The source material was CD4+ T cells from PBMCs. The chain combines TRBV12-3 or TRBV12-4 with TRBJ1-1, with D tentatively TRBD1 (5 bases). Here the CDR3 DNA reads TGTGCCAGCAGTTTAGCTATGGGGGGGAACACTGAAGCTTTCTTT. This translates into CASSLAMGGNTEAFF.